One sample yielded the 24 T cell receptor beta chains listed below, sequenced in a study of Graves' ophthalmopathy and Graves' hyperthyroidism. Beta-chain TCR CDR3 regions were amplified from RNA transcripts. First-round RT-PCR used HTBI primers; second-round multiplex PCR followed. TCRdb ran MiXCR on the multiplex PCR reads and lists one entry per CDR3 protein. There are 500,000 to 600,000 distinct CDR3 sequences in the sample; 35% to 45% occur only once, and roughly 4.5% lies in the top ten. Sequencing input: peripheral blood or thyroid tissue (not recorded which). These receptor sequences come from an adult man with Graves' hyperthyroidism.

The chain combines TRBV10-3 with TRBJ2-5, with D uncertain. Trimming pared 5 bases from V and 5 bases from J, leaving 15 bases between. The CDR3 spans 14 residues. Germline V gene lookup returns CDR1 ENHRY and CDR2 SYGVKD. The CDR3 DNA reads TGTGCCATCAGTAGGATTTTGGAAAGTGAGACCCAGTACTTC. Translating it yields CAISRILESETQYF.

The table lists this clonotype with many counts. V gene TRBV19 combines with J gene TRBJ2-7; 7 bases align to TRBD1. V shed 5 bases and J 0 bases; nucleotides not matched to a gene: 4. The CDR3 consists of 14 residues. The germline gives CDR1 LNHDA, CDR2 SQIVND (reference sequence). The chain's CDR3 is CASSPGDSSYEQYF. Here the CDR3 DNA reads TGTGCCAGTAGTCCCGGGGACAGCTCCTACGAGCAGTACTTC.

Here the CDR3 DNA reads TGTGCCAGCAGCTCTTGGACAGATGAATATGGCTACACCTTC. It codes for CASSSWTDEYGYTF. This sequence joins TRBV7-2 and TRBJ1-2, with a possible D match to TRBD1 (6 bases). The V end was cut by 4 bases, the J end by 5 bases, with 14 bases between. The CDR3 runs to 14 residues. Per germline, CDR1 SGHTA and CDR2 FQGNSA.

This clonotype appeared many times. The V gene is TRBV28, the J gene TRBJ1-2; D uncertain. The CDR3 runs 12 residues. Germline values: CDR1 MDHEN, CDR2 SYDVKM. V gave up 7 bases and J gave up 4 bases, with 10 bases separating them. The CDR3 nucleotides are TGTGCCAGCACCGCGGCCAGCTATGGCTACACCTTC. Protein sequence: CASTAASYGYTF.

The sample holds one count of this clonotype. The chain joins TRBV10-3 to TRBJ2-3; the match to TRBD1 covers 9 bases. The CDR3 is 15 residues long. The germline V gene encodes CDR1 ENHRY and CDR2 SYGVKD. Trimming at V came to 6 bases and at J to 11 bases, leaving 15 bases not matched to a gene. The CDR3 loop is CAIRPTGGTVNEQYF. The CDR3 DNA reads TGTGCCATCAGACCGACAGGGGGGACGGTCAATGAGCAGTATTTT.

The rearrangement joins TRBV29-1 to TRBJ1-2; D is perhaps TRBD1 (5 bases). Germline CDR1 SQVTM, CDR2 ANQGSEA. The CDR3 consists of 12 residues. Trimming stripped 4 bases from V and 6 bases from J, with 12 bases between. This CDR3 reads CSVVPGNHGYTF. CDR3 coding DNA: TGCAGCGTTGTTCCAGGGAATCATGGCTACACCTTC.

This clonotype appeared a few times. The chain is built from TRBV25-1 and TRBJ2-1; D gene uncertain. Between the trimmed V and J ends, which lost 1 base and 5 bases, there was a span of 9 bases. This CDR3 comprises 14 residues. Germline V gene sequence: CDR1 MGHDK, CDR2 SYGVNS. CDR3 bases: TGTGCCAGCAGTGAATCCTTATATAACAATGAGCAGTTCTTC. This gives the protein CASSESLYNNEQFF.

This chain joins TRBV12-3 or TRBV12-4 and TRBJ1-6, with D possibly matching TRBD1 (5 bases). The CDR3 is 15 amino acids. V was trimmed by 6 bases and J by 6 bases, leaving 15 bases between them. CDR3 sequence: CASSHPGTANSPLHF. The CDR3 nucleotides read TGTGCCAGCAGCCATCCCGGGACGGCTAATTCACCCCTCCACTTT.

Many counts were recorded for this clonotype. The chain couples TRBV2 to TRBJ1-3; TRBD1 matches 8 bases. CDR1 and CDR2 from the germline V gene are SNHLY and FYNNEI. Trimming at V came to 6 bases and at J to 8 bases, leaving 3 bases not matched to a gene. There are 12 residues in the CDR3. The CDR3 sequence: CASRTGADTIYF. As DNA, the CDR3 is TGTGCCAGCAGGACAGGGGCGGACACCATATATTTT. The full variable domain, with the rest looked up from reference TRBV2 and TRBJ1-3, is EPEVTQTPSHQVTQMGQEVILRCVPISNHLYFYWYRQILGQKVEFLVSFYNNEISEKSEIFDDQFSVERPDGSNFTLKIRSTKLEDSAMYFCASRTGADTIYFGEGSWLTVV.

The chain has TRBV7-9 and TRBJ2-7; 13 positions agree with TRBD2. The CDR3 is made up of 16 amino acids. Germline CDR1 is SEHNR and CDR2 is FQNEAQ (reference sequence). The V segment lost 6 bases and the J segment 6 bases; nucleotides outside the gene matches: 11. The CDR3 sequence: CASRSTLAGGPVEQYF. The CDR3 region has the DNA TGTGCCAGCAGATCCACACTAGCGGGAGGGCCGGTCGAGCAGTACTTC.

This clonotype was recorded many times. The gene calls are TRBV10-3 and TRBJ1-2, with 10 bases fitting TRBD1. Germline V gene lookup returns CDR1 ENHRY and CDR2 SYGVKD. With V trimmed by 8 bases and J by 4 bases, 10 bases remained unmatched. This CDR3 has 15 residues. The CDR3 region is CAIGTGDNVGYGYTF. The CDR3 DNA sequence: TGTGCCATCGGGACAGGGGATAACGTAGGCTATGGCTACACCTTC.

This clonotype was found many times. The chain joins TRBV7-9 to TRBJ1-2; tentative D call: TRBD1 (5 bases). CDR3 length equals 11 residues. The V end lost 1 base, the J end lost 13 bases, and 10 bases lay between the germline ends. Germline V gives CDR1 SEHNR, CDR2 FQNEAQ (reference sequence). CDR3 sequence: CASSLGREGTF. The CDR3 bases are TGTGCCAGCAGCTTAGGCAGGGAGGGCACCTTC.

Comments on this clonotype: The conserved phenylalanine or tryptophan is not found at the CDR3 terminus, so this likely reflects a read error. The chain uses TRBV24-1 and TRBJ2-5; TRBD1 might be the D (6 bases). CDR3 length: 17 residues. V gave up 5 bases and J gave up 8 bases, with 26 bases separating them. The V gene's germline CDR1 is KGHDR and CDR2 SFDVKD. The DNA of the CDR3 is TGTGCCACCAGTGCTAGAGCCATCAGGGGCCAAATGGTTACCCAGTACCTC. Protein: CATSARAIRGQMVTQYL.

This clonotype was counted ten times or more. J is TRBJ2-7 and V is TRBV7-8, with 7 bases that match TRBD1. CDR3 size: 13 residues. With V trimmed by 4 bases and J by 4 bases, 4 bases remained unmatched. CDR1 SGHVS and CDR2 FQNEAQ come from the germline V gene. CDR3 sequence (DNA): TGTGCCAGCAGCTCTTTACAGGGGTACGAGCAGTACTTC. This codes for CASSSLQGYEQYF. Based on the CDR3 plus reference TRBV7-8 and TRBJ2-7, the full variable domain is GAGVSQSPRYKVAKRGQDVALRCDPISGHVSLFWYQQALGQGPEFLTYFQNEAQLDKSGLPSDRFFAERPEGSVSTLKIQRTQQEDSAVYLCASSSLQGYEQYFGPGTRLTVT.

This clonotype was seen at least ten times. The J gene is TRBJ2-7, the V gene TRBV13; D not resolved. CDR3 length: 12 residues. The V and J ends lost 4 bases and 1 base respectively, with 5 bases between them. Per germline, CDR1 PRHDT and CDR2 FYEKMQ (reference sequence). CDR3 in amino acids: CASSSRSYEQYF. CDR3 DNA sequence: TGTGCCAGCAGCTCGAGGTCCTACGAGCAGTACTTC. The entire variable domain, with the rest obtained from reference TRBV13 and TRBJ2-7, is as follows: AAGVIQSPRHLIKEKRETATLKCYPIPRHDTVYWYQQGPGQDPQFLISFYEKMQSDKGSIPDRFSAQQFSDYHSELNMSSLELGDSALYFCASSSRSYEQYFGPGTRLTVT.

The V and J genes are TRBV11-1 and TRBJ2-7; D not resolved. Germline V lookup: CDR1 SGHAT, CDR2 FQDESV (reference sequence). V lost 4 bases, J lost 1 base, and 8 bases lay in between. The CDR3 has 13 residues. In DNA form, the CDR3 reads TGTGCCAGCAGCTCCCAGAGTTCCTACGAGCAGTACTTC. Translation gives CASSSQSSYEQYF.

This clonotype was recorded a few times. This CDR3 is CASSQDLAIQETQYF. CDR3 nucleotide sequence: TGTGCCAGCAGCCAAGATTTGGCGATACAAGAGACCCAGTACTTC. The rearrangement links TRBV4-2 to TRBJ2-5, with unresolved D. In germline, CDR1 is LGHNA, CDR2 YNFKEQ. There are 15 residues in the CDR3. The ends were cut back, 0 bases at V and 2 bases at J, with 10 bases in the middle.

Details on this clonotype: A much larger clone lies a single base off, so this may be a read error. The chain couples TRBV2 to TRBJ1-2; TRBD1 might be the D (6 bases). The CDR3 is 15 amino acids. In germline, CDR1 is SNHLY, CDR2 FYNNEI. The CDR3 loop is CASSPGTSKYYDYTF. The CDR3 region has the DNA TGTGCCAGCAGTCCCGGGACATCCAAGTACTATGACTACACCTTC.

This clonotype was picked up many times. The rearrangement links TRBV2 to TRBJ2-5; D tentatively fits TRBD1 or TRBD2 (6 bases each). The CDR3 is 15 amino acids. Between the trimmed V and J ends, which lost 7 bases and 4 bases, there was a span of 19 bases. Germline V CDR1 and CDR2: SNHLY, FYNNEI. The CDR3: CASKSGGAVLETQYF. Here the CDR3 DNA reads TGTGCCAGCAAGTCCGGGGGCGCTGTATTAGAGACCCAGTACTTC.

In the case of this clonotype: It may be a read error: a sequence one base away is much more abundant. The V and J genes are TRBV24-1 and TRBJ2-7; D is unresolved. Germline CDR1 is KGHDR and CDR2 is SFDVKD. Trimming removed 4 bases from V and 6 bases from J, with 12 bases in between. The CDR3 length is 13 residues. Here the CDR3 reads CATSDVIPGEQYF. As DNA, the CDR3 is TGTGCCACCAGTGACGTAATCCCCGGCGAGCAGTACTTC.

This clonotype appeared many times. This chain joins TRBV2 and TRBJ1-2; no reliable D call. V lost 8 bases and J lost 7, with 17 bases in between. This CDR3 spans 13 amino acids. The germline V gene has CDR1 SNHLY and CDR2 FYNNEI. The CDR3 sequence is CASLFGRTRGYTF. The CDR3 bases are TGTGCCAGCCTCTTCGGGCGGACTCGTGGCTACACCTTC.

This clonotype was counted only a few times. CDR3 bases: TGTGCCAGCAGCTCAGGGGTGGGAGATACGCAGTATTTT. It is translated as CASSSGVGDTQYF. The chain links TRBV7-6 to TRBJ2-3; perhaps TRBD1 as D (6 bases). The CDR3 has 13 residues. The V gene lost 4 bases and the J gene lost 5 bases, with 10 bases spanning the gap. The V gene's germline CDR1 is SGHVS and CDR2 FNYEAQ.

V and J are TRBV29-1 and TRBJ1-2; D gene ambiguous. The V gene's germline CDR1 is SQVTM and CDR2 ANQGSEA. The V end lost 7 bases, the J end lost 7 bases, and 10 bases lay between the germline ends. The CDR3 length is 10 residues. The CDR3 here is CSDTVVGYTF. The CDR3 nucleotides are TGCAGCGATACCGTAGTTGGCTACACCTTC.

The table lists this clonotype with a few counts. The chain has TRBV7-9 and TRBJ2-3; no reliable D call. The CDR3 extends over 14 amino acids. Germline V gene data show CDR1 as SEHNR and CDR2 as FQNEAQ (reference sequence). With 2 bases removed from V and 3 bases from J, the gap between germline ends came to 9 bases. The CDR3 bases are TGTGCCAGCAGCTTATCACAGACAACAGATACGCAGTATTTT. This encodes CASSLSQTTDTQYF.